These 3 T cell receptor beta chains share one sample of origin, sequenced in a study of CD8 T cells in ankylosing spondylitis. Findings and caveats of the study: Made up of about eight highly homologous variants, a TCR beta motif appeared characteristic of ankylosing spondylitis blood.

TCRdb re-called the 5' RACE reads with MiXCR, one entry per CDR3 protein. The sample lists over 700,000 distinct CDR3 sequences, roughly 19% occurring once. The antigens for these receptors are not known. The sequenced sample was blood, either unsorted or a sorted T cell fraction (not recorded which). The origin of the receptors is a male donor with ankylosing spondylitis.

This clonotype was counted a few times. The chain links TRBV7-6 to TRBJ2-7; the match to TRBD2 covers 10 bases. CDR3 size: 15 residues. V gave up 4 bases and J gave up 3 bases; unmatched junction bases: 6. CDR1 is SGHVS, CDR2 FNYEAQ, per germline. The CDR3 DNA reads as TGTGCCAGCAGCTCTCTAGCGGGAGCTAACTACGAGCAGTACTTC. Its protein product is CASSSLAGANYEQYF.

The rearrangement uses TRBV3-1 and TRBJ1-5, with D unclear. CDR1 and CDR2 (germline): LGHDT, YNNKEL (reference sequence). The germline V and J ends were trimmed by 1 base and 3 bases, with 10 bases remaining between them. The CDR3 is made up of 15 amino acids. CDR3 sequence (DNA): TGTGCCAGCAGCCAAGTGCCCGGGTTCAATCAGCCCCAGCATTTT. Protein sequence: CASSQVPGFNQPQHF.

This clonotype was observed a handful of times. The genes are TRBV19 and TRBJ2-4; TRBD2 might be the D (5 bases). The V gene lost 1 base and the J gene lost 1 base, with 11 bases spanning the gap. Germline-derived CDR1 and CDR2 are LNHDA and SQIVND (reference sequence). This CDR3 has 16 amino acids. The CDR3: CASSIGTLAAKNIQYF. The CDR3, as DNA: TGTGCCAGTAGTATAGGAACGTTAGCGGCCAAAAACATTCAGTACTTC.